The clone carrying this TCR beta chain showed up just a few times. A multiplex PCR was run with 60 Vbeta primers and 13 Jbeta primers. Assay used: immunoSEQ multiplex PCR; TCRdb lists only in-frame clones, some missing. The repertoire holds tens of thousands of clones, with 55% to 75% as singletons. This entry belongs to a study of cytomegalovirus exposure and HLA in healthy donors. This sequence originates from a man in his forties or fifties in good health and CMV-seropositive. Sequenced sample: PBMCs.

CDR3 DNA sequence: TGTGCCAGCAGTGAATCTCCAGGGCCTTCCTCTGGAAACACCATATATTTT. It is translated as CASSESPGPSSGNTIYF. This chain connects TRBV2 to TRBJ1-3; tentatively, D is TRBD1 (5 bases). V shed 2 bases and J shed 0 bases, with 14 bases lying between them. This CDR3 is built from 17 residues. Germline V gene data show CDR1 as SNHLY and CDR2 as FYNNEI.